What follows is one T cell receptor (beta chain) and its context. The J segment lost 1 base and the V segment lost 1 base, leaving 1 base of the junction unmatched. The CDR3 totals 16 residues. The germline V gene has CDR1 MGHRA and CDR2 YSYEKL. This sample was taken from a study of Ad26.COV2.S vaccination and SARS-CoV-2 variants. The assay was immunoSEQ multiplex PCR, and TCRdb's table has in-frame clones only and misses some. The profile covers about 180,000 clones, with around nine tenths appearing a single time and about 5.5% taken by the ten largest. The gene calls are TRBV4-1 and TRBJ1-4, with TRBD1 matching 9 bases. This TCR was sampled from a human donor who had recovered from COVID-19. Sequencing used peripheral blood, obtained after recovery from COVID-19. CDR3 in amino acids: CASSQGQGGTNEKLFF. The CDR3 coding sequence is TGCGCCAGCAGCCAAGGACAGGGGGGAACTAATGAAAAACTGTTTTTT.